A single sample is the source of the 5 T cell receptor beta chains below, sequenced in a study of early T cells in non-severe SARS-CoV-2 infection (dated by TCRdb to the early 2020s). The library was obtained by 5' RACE. Instrument on record: NextSeq 500. TCRdb reprocessed the public reads (quality trimming at Q25 with fastp, clone calling with MiXCR) and kept in-frame beta chains. A single entry per CDR3 protein holds the most common genes and DNA from its merged rows. For this sample the table gives tens of thousands of distinct CDR3 sequences, of which about a tenth were detected only once. In total, the top ten clones hold around 6.1% of the sample. The sample consisted of whole blood. These receptors all come from an adult who was a healthcare worker with PCR-confirmed SARS-CoV-2 infection or an uninfected control (not recorded which).

The J gene is TRBJ2-3, the V gene TRBV5-5, with D unclear. The CDR3 covers 13 residues. Trimming stripped 0 bases from V and 5 bases from J, with 7 bases between. The germline V gene encodes CDR1 SGHKS and CDR2 YYEKEE (reference sequence). The chain's CDR3 is CASSLDVVDTQYF. The CDR3 DNA follows: TGTGCCAGCAGCTTGGACGTTGTAGATACGCAGTATTTT.

This clonotype was found a few times. This chain uses TRBV4-1 with TRBJ2-7; TRBD2 matches at 11 bases. The CDR3 has 15 residues. V shed 3 bases and J 6 bases; nucleotides not matched to a gene: 7. From germline, CDR1 is MGHRA and CDR2 YSYEKL. CDR3 amino acids: CASSQIWTSGPEQYF. In DNA, the CDR3 is TGCGCCAGCAGCCAGATATGGACTAGCGGGCCCGAGCAGTACTTC.

The gene calls are TRBV29-1 and TRBJ2-5; a weak D match, TRBD1 (6 bases). Per germline, CDR1 SQVTM and CDR2 ANQGSEA. The CDR3 is 12 residues long. The germline V and J ends were trimmed by 3 bases and 4 bases, with 9 bases remaining between them. The CDR3 is CSVEGASETQYF. The DNA for the CDR3 is TGCAGCGTTGAGGGGGCCTCAGAGACCCAGTACTTC.

At least ten counts were recorded for this clonotype. The rearrangement links TRBV30 to TRBJ1-1, with D uncertain. Trimming left V 3 bases short and J 0 bases short, with 11 bases between. The CDR3 is made up of 14 amino acids. Germline CDR1 GTSNPN, CDR2 SVGIG (reference sequence). CDR3 DNA sequence: TGTGCCTGGAGCCGGCAGACCATGAACACTGAAGCTTTCTTT. Translated, it gives CAWSRQTMNTEAFF.

CDR3 sequence reads: CAISPLTGAGTLNEQFF. In DNA, the CDR3 is TGTGCCATCAGTCCATTAACAGGAGCGGGAACCCTCAATGAGCAGTTCTTC. This rearrangement joins TRBV10-3 to TRBJ2-1, with 7 bases matching TRBD2. The CDR3 runs 17 residues. Germline CDR1 is ENHRY and CDR2 is SYGVKD. Trimming took 5 bases from V and 6 from J; bases not matched to a gene: 16.